This TCR beta chain was recovered during a study of post-analysis software for immune sequencing data (dated by TCRdb to the mid-2010s). Context from the whole study: Recorded disease courses included relapsing-remitting, secondary progressive and progressive-relapsing multiple sclerosis, with some patients lacking subtype annotation. The patient repertoires were set against about 12 previously published healthy control repertoires from donors whose ages ranged from about 6 to 26 years. A subset of samples was prepared in parallel using single-end sample barcoding, then pooled and co-amplified after Illumina adapter ligation.

This clonotype showed up many times. It has no known antigen specificity. The input lacks base qualities; no much larger clone sits a single base away. Per the germline V gene (reference sequence), DFQATT is the CDR1 and SNEGSKA is the CDR2. V is cut by 3 bases and J by 0 bases, and the space between the germline ends is 6 bases. The CDR3 spans 13 residues, from the cysteine through the phenylalanine. Kept here is only the CDR3 DNA, which spans 39 bases and is read in frame from base 1. TCR beta repertoires were profiled from peripheral blood of 10 to 15 young patients with multiple sclerosis to demonstrate the VDJtools post-analysis software. The multiple sclerosis patients were children and adolescents ranging in age from 6 to 15 years. The method was PCR. Sequencing used an Illumina HiSeq 2500. Unique molecular identifiers were incorporated into TCR beta cDNA libraries to reduce PCR and sequencing biases. Every 1 to 10 million input T cells yielded approximately 500,000 cDNA molecules, meaning each molecule approximated one T cell. The patient libraries were prepared and sequenced with the same protocol used for the earlier healthy control dataset. Within a given batch, samples were prepared together, multiplexed and sequenced on the same HiSeq lane. From the authors' description of their analysis: MIGEC was used to process the raw barcoded reads, and molecular identifier groups with only a single read were discarded before consensus assembly and CDR3 extraction. VDJtools was used for post-analysis of the clonotype tables, and diversity was normalized by down-sampling every dataset to the size of the smallest sample. To correct batch-related cross-sample contamination, repertoire overlap clustering matched CDR3 amino acid sequences but not nucleotide sequences. The public reads were run again by TCRdb, first through fastp at Q25 and then through MiXCR, and only productive beta chains were kept. For every CDR3 protein sequence, its rows merge into one entry that carries the most common genes and DNA. The V and J calls were not made by the authors but by TCRdb's processing. The sample table holds 350,000 to 450,000 distinct CDR3 sequences, of which approximately 42% were seen once. In total, the top ten clones hold about 7.6% of the sample.

On the study overall, not on this receptor specifically: About 5 TRBV segments, including TRBV5-6, TRBV5-1 and TRBV20-1, were significantly more frequent in patients than controls. Normalized Chao1 diversity was significantly lower in multiple sclerosis patients than controls, suggesting substantial peripheral T-cell clonal expansion. Strong co-clustering of samples prepared in the same batch was shown by direct clustering with F measure, prompting a batch-effect correction. The control group was slightly older than the multiple sclerosis patient group.

This sequence uses TRBV20-1 and TRBJ2-4, with the D gene not clear enough to name. The TCR was taken from a girl aged 2 to 10 with multiple sclerosis. The sample was blood. The nucleotide sequence reads TGCAGTGCTAGGAATTTAGCCAAAAACATTCAGTACTTC. Protein translation: CSARNLAKNIQYF.